The 20 T cell receptor beta chains reported below all come from one sample, sequenced in a study of shared clonotypes between healthy human individuals (dated by TCRdb to about 2020). The library was generated by the immunoSEQ multiplex PCR assay. TCRdb holds this immuneACCESS table with in-frame rearrangements only. Some clones are missing; in checked studies, unresolved V genes explain under half, and the rest has no known cause. Across this sample there are 1.4 million to 1.5 million clones, with about 96% seen only once. Roughly 1.2% of the sample belongs to the ten largest clones. The specimen sequenced was naive CD4+ T cells sorted from blood. The meaning of the sample's cell subset or site label: CD45RA+ positively selected. Receptors originate from a young man in good health.

The chain couples TRBV19 to TRBJ1-3, with D perhaps matching TRBD1 (5 bases). V lost 3 bases and J lost 0, with 12 bases in between. Germline-derived CDR1 and CDR2 are LNHDA and SQIVND (reference sequence). CDR3 length: 16 residues. DNA for the CDR3: TGTGCCAGTAGTATCGATCTACAGGCCTCTGGAAACACCATATATTTT. Amino acids: CASSIDLQASGNTIYF.

This clone came up once. The chain has TRBV5-1 and TRBJ2-7; 11 bases align to TRBD1. The CDR3 consists of 15 residues. The germline V gene encodes CDR1 SGHRS and CDR2 YFSETQ. Trimming at V came to 2 bases and at J to 5 bases, leaving 6 bases not matched to a gene. The CDR3 nucleotides are TGCGCCAGCAGCTTCTCTGGACAGGGGGCCCACGAGCAGTACTTC. This codes for CASSFSGQGAHEQYF.

The CDR3 region is CASSVDLAVSKTQYF. The CDR3 bases are TGTGCCAGCAGCGTAGATCTAGCGGTCTCAAAGACCCAGTACTTC. V gene TRBV9 combines with J gene TRBJ2-5; 7 positions agree with TRBD2. The V gene's germline CDR1 is SGDLS and CDR2 YYNGEE. This CDR3 region has 15 residues. J lost 6 bases, V lost 0 bases, and 8 bases had no gene match.

This chain links TRBV6-5 with TRBJ2-7; weak D call: TRBD1 (6 bases). Trimming shortened V by 6 bases and J by 4 bases, and 16 bases separated the two germline ends. The CDR3 covers 14 residues. CDR1 and CDR2 from the germline V gene are MNHEY and SVGAGI. The CDR3 loop reads CASSLAGQSYEQYF. The CDR3 coding sequence is TGTGCCAGCAGCCTGGCCGGACAGTCTTACGAGCAGTACTTC.

In its sample, this clone was seen a few times. This chain uses TRBV10-3 with TRBJ1-2, with TRBD1 as a possible D gene (6 bases). This CDR3 region has 14 residues. Looked up from germline, CDR1 is ENHRY and CDR2 is SYGVKD. Trimming removed 8 bases from V and 1 base from J, with 14 bases in between. CDR3 DNA: TGTGCCATCCCTACTACAGGGCTTAACTATGGCTACACCTTC. Translated: CAIPTTGLNYGYTF.

V and J are TRBV6-1 and TRBJ1-1, with D unclear. Per germline, CDR1 MNHNS and CDR2 SASEGT. Trimming took off 6 bases at V and 0 bases at J, with 11 bases between the two ends. CDR3 length equals 14 residues. The CDR3 DNA is TGTGCCAGCAGCCTTGAGGTGGTGAACACTGAAGCTTTCTTT. Amino acids: CASSLEVVNTEAFF.

The chain combines TRBV5-1 with TRBJ1-1; the match to TRBD1 covers 7 bases. V was pared by 0 bases and J by 2 bases, with 7 bases of the junction left unmatched. CDR1 SGHRS and CDR2 YFSETQ come from the germline V gene. This CDR3 has 16 residues. The CDR3 DNA follows: TGCGCCAGCAGCTTGGAGTGGGGGACAGCCAACACTGAAGCTTTCTTT. Residues: CASSLEWGTANTEAFF.

The DNA of the CDR3 is TGCGCCAGCAGTGAAGGCGGGAGGGGCACAGATACGCAGTATTTT. Its protein product is CASSEGGRGTDTQYF. This sequence joins TRBV10-2 and TRBJ2-3; TRBD2 agrees at 9 bases. The CDR3 totals 15 residues. V lost 3 bases to trimming and J lost 1 base; unmatched junction nucleotides: 2. The germline CDR1 and CDR2 sequences are WSHSY and SAAADI.

This clone appeared a single time. The chain recombines TRBV7-9 with TRBJ2-1; the match to TRBD2 covers 16 bases. There are 16 residues in the CDR3. V shed 10 bases, J shed 9 bases, and the junction held 12 bases outside the gene matches. The germline CDR1 and CDR2 sequences are SEHNR and FQNEAQ (reference sequence). The CDR3 sequence is CAIPGLAGGRQAEQFF. Here the CDR3 DNA reads TGTGCCATCCCGGGACTAGCGGGAGGGCGTCAGGCTGAGCAGTTCTTC.

The chain recombines TRBV18 with TRBJ2-7, with D maybe TRBD2 (6 bases). V lost 5 bases, J lost 2 bases, and 16 bases lay in between. This CDR3 region has 15 residues. CDR1 KGHSH and CDR2 LQKENI come from the germline V gene. The CDR3 sequence is CASSASGPFTYEQYF. The CDR3 DNA sequence: TGTGCCAGCTCAGCGAGCGGGCCCTTTACCTACGAGCAGTACTTC.

The genes are TRBV6-1 and TRBJ2-7; 10 nucleotides agree with TRBD2. The CDR3 loop spans 15 amino acids. Trimming removed 4 bases from V and 2 bases from J; junction bases left unmatched: 5. Germline-derived CDR1 and CDR2 are MNHNS and SASEGT. Written as DNA, the CDR3 is TGTGCCAGCAGTGCCCTAGCGGGGGTCCCCTACGAGCAGTACTTC. Its protein is CASSALAGVPYEQYF.

The genes are TRBV4-3 and TRBJ2-2, with D possibly TRBD1 on 5 matching bases. Germline V CDR1 and CDR2: LGHNA, YSLEER. The CDR3 runs 14 residues. Trimming took 5 bases from V and 6 from J, leaving 13 bases between them. CDR3 bases: TGCGCCAGCAGCGTGCAGGGTTTGTCCGGGGAGCTGTTTTTT. It encodes CASSVQGLSGELFF.

This rearrangement joins TRBV6-5 to TRBJ2-3, with 7 bases fitting TRBD1. The CDR3 spans 14 residues. CDR1 is MNHEY and CDR2 is SVGAGI in the germline V gene. V trimming: 6 bases; J trimming: 3 bases; junction bases outside the gene matches: 6. CDR3: CASRADRMTDTQYF. CDR3 nucleotides: TGTGCCAGCAGAGCGGACAGGATGACAGATACGCAGTATTTT.

The genes are TRBV28 and TRBJ1-5; the D is unclear. Trimming cost V 3 bases and J 0 bases, with 6 bases left between them. The CDR3 totals 14 residues. Per germline, CDR1 MDHEN and CDR2 SYDVKM. The CDR3 nucleotides read TGTGCCAGCAGTTTGGAGGCTAGCAATCAGCCCCAGCATTTT. Its protein is CASSLEASNQPQHF.

This rearrangement joins TRBV28 to TRBJ2-3, with D possibly matching TRBD2 (5 bases). V lost 10 bases to trimming and J lost 2 bases, with 22 bases between them. The CDR3 has 16 residues. CDR1 MDHEN and CDR2 SYDVKM come from the germline V gene. CDR3 DNA: TGTGCCACCGGAACTCGTAAAGGGAGCGACACAGATACGCAGTATTTT. Translating it yields CATGTRKGSDTDTQYF.

The CDR3 sequence: CASSRPIQGSKQYF. CDR3 DNA: TGTGCCAGCAGCCGACCGATACAGGGATCAAAGCAGTACTTC. The chain combines TRBV12-1 with TRBJ2-7; the D call of TRBD1 is as the table states it, not checked on the DNA. TRBV12-1 is flagged as a pseudogene. The CDR3 has 14 amino acids.

The sample holds one count of this clone. The V and J genes are TRBV28 and TRBJ1-2; tentative D call: TRBD1 (5 bases). CDR1 and CDR2 (germline): MDHEN, SYDVKM. Trimming took 5 bases from V and 2 from J, leaving 12 bases between them. CDR3 length equals 14 residues. CDR3 DNA: TGTGCCAGCAGTCCCAGGGTGTTGAACTATGGCTACACCTTC. Its protein is CASSPRVLNYGYTF.

V usage is TRBV5-6 and J usage is TRBJ2-7; 9 nucleotides line up with TRBD1. After removal of 3 bases from V and 2 bases from J, the junction contained 3 bases not matched to a gene. Germline values: CDR1 SGHDT, CDR2 YYEEEE. The CDR3 length is 14 residues. The CDR3 DNA is TGTGCCAGCAGCTCCCGGGACAGGGCCTACGAGCAGTACTTC. Encoded protein: CASSSRDRAYEQYF.

This clone was seen a few times. The rearrangement links TRBV2 to TRBJ2-2, with 9 bases lining up with TRBD2. This CDR3 spans 14 amino acids. Germline CDR1 SNHLY, CDR2 FYNNEI. The V and J ends lost 10 bases and 6 bases, in that order; junction bases with no gene match: 9. The CDR3 DNA follows: TGTGCCATCCCTAGCGGGATTTTGGCCGGGGAGCTGTTTTTT. Translating it yields CAIPSGILAGELFF.

The genes are TRBV2 and TRBJ1-1, with no clear D. The CDR3 has 17 residues. Germline CDR1 SNHLY, CDR2 FYNNEI. Trimming removed 0 bases at V and 0 bases at J, with 14 bases between. The CDR3 here is CASSEAGSGRMNTEAFF. The CDR3 coding sequence is TGTGCCAGCAGTGAAGCAGGTTCCGGCAGGATGAACACTGAAGCTTTCTTT. The variable domain in full, with the rest retrieved from reference TRBV2 and TRBJ1-1, is EPEVTQTPSHQVTQMGQEVILRCVPISNHLYFYWYRQILGQKVEFLVSFYNNEISEKSEIFDDQFSVERPDGSNFTLKIRSTKLEDSAMYFCASSEAGSGRMNTEAFFGQGTRLTVV.